One and the same sample provided the 10 T cell receptor beta chains below, sequenced in a study of blood T cell repertoires in COVID-19. The repertoire was sequenced with immunoSEQ multiplex PCR; TCRdb's copy has only in-frame clones and lacks some. The data hold roughly 250,000 clones, with approximately 78% observed a single time. Specimen: peripheral blood. These receptors all stem from a woman between 55 and 75 years old with active or convalescent COVID-19.

This clone was detected once. The genes are TRBV4-1 and TRBJ2-2; 11 nucleotides line up with TRBD1. The CDR3 has 16 residues. V lost 9 bases, J lost 4 bases, and 10 bases stayed unmatched. CDR1 MGHRA and CDR2 YSYEKL come from the germline V gene. CDR3 sequence reads: CASCIGQGAPTGELFF. The CDR3, as DNA: TGCGCCAGTTGCATAGGACAGGGGGCGCCCACCGGGGAGCTGTTTTTT.

This chain links TRBV12-3 or TRBV12-4 with TRBJ2-2, with D unresolved. This CDR3 region has 13 residues. Trimming cost V 6 bases and J 4 bases, with 9 bases left between them. The CDR3 reads CASRSLSTGELFF. The CDR3 nucleotides read TGTGCCAGCAGGTCCCTGAGCACCGGGGAGCTGTTTTTT.

This clone came up once. This chain uses TRBV18 with TRBJ1-1; the match to TRBD1 covers 11 bases. Trimming removed 5 bases from V and 4 bases from J; junction bases left unmatched: 12. The CDR3 spans 17 residues. Looked up from germline, CDR1 is KGHSH and CDR2 is LQKENI. The CDR3 is CASSVADRGLGGTEAFF. DNA for the CDR3: TGTGCCAGCTCAGTCGCGGACAGGGGGCTTGGGGGCACTGAAGCTTTCTTT.

The V and J genes are TRBV24-1 and TRBJ1-5, with 8 bases matching TRBD1. CDR3 length: 16 residues. CDR1 is KGHDR, CDR2 SFDVKD, per germline. V shed 2 bases and J 3 bases; nucleotides not matched to a gene: 5. CDR3 in amino acids: CATSDYRDRINQPQHF. The CDR3 nucleotides read TGTGCCACCAGTGATTATAGGGACAGGATCAATCAGCCCCAGCATTTT.

The V and J genes are TRBV4-1 and TRBJ1-2, with a tentative D call TRBD1 (6 bases). This CDR3 has 15 residues. Trimming took 3 bases from V and 6 from J, leaving 17 bases between them. CDR1 and CDR2 (germline): MGHRA, YSYEKL. The CDR3 DNA reads as TGCGCCAGCAGCCAGACGGTTACGGGGGGCAATGGCTACACCTTC. This codes for CASSQTVTGGNGYTF.

The rearrangement uses TRBV20-1 and TRBJ2-1; TRBD2 matches 10 bases. The germline V gene has CDR1 DFQATT and CDR2 SNEGSKA (reference sequence). J gave up 11 bases and V 3 bases, and 16 bases lay outside the gene matches. This CDR3 is 16 amino acids long. The CDR3 loop reads CSASPAGGVGRQQQFF. The CDR3 DNA follows: TGCAGTGCTAGTCCAGCGGGAGGGGTTGGTCGGCAGCAGCAGTTCTTC.

This sequence joins TRBV6-1 and TRBJ2-3; D remains unclear. CDR3 length equals 15 residues. Trimming stripped 2 bases from V and 3 bases from J, with 12 bases between. CDR1 is MNHNS, CDR2 SASEGT, per germline. In DNA, the CDR3 is TGTGCCAGCAGTGAAAATCCAGAAATAACAGATACGCAGTATTTT. Encoded protein: CASSENPEITDTQYF.

The gene calls are TRBV6-5 and TRBJ1-1; D not resolved. This CDR3 comprises 14 residues. Trimming pared 2 bases from V and 6 bases from J, leaving 13 bases between. CDR1 MNHEY and CDR2 SVGAGI come from the germline V gene. The DNA of the CDR3 is TGTGCCAGCAGTTACGATGAGGAGCGACCTGAAGCTTTCTTT. Amino acid sequence: CASSYDEERPEAFF.

The genes are TRBV27 and TRBJ1-5; maybe TRBD1 (5 bases). The V end was cut by 4 bases, the J end by 1 base, with 11 bases between. Germline lookup yields CDR1 MNHEY and CDR2 SMNVEV (reference sequence). This CDR3 region has 15 residues. The chain's CDR3 is CASSYFGGSNQPQHF. The DNA of the CDR3 is TGTGCCAGCAGTTATTTCGGGGGAAGCAATCAGCCCCAGCATTTT.

This clone came up a few times. This chain connects TRBV7-8 to TRBJ1-2; 8 nucleotides agree with TRBD1. This CDR3 has 16 residues. The trim removed 0 bases at V and 1 base at J, leaving 4 bases unmatched. Germline values: CDR1 SGHVS, CDR2 FQNEAQ. CDR3 in amino acids: CASSLAVGQVNYGYTF. CDR3 nucleotide sequence: TGTGCCAGCAGCTTAGCGGTGGGACAGGTTAACTATGGCTACACCTTC.